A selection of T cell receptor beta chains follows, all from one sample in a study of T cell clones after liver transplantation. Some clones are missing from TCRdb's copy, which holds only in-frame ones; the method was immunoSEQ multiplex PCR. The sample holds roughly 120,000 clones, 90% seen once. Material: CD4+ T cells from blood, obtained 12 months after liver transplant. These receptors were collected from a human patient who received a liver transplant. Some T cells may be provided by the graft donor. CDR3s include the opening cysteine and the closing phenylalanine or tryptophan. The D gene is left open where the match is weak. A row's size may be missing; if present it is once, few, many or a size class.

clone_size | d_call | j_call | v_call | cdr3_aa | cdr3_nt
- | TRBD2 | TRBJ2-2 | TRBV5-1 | CASSLDAGGPTGELFF | TGCGCCAGCAGCTTGGACGCGGGAGGGCCCACCGGGGAGCTGTTTTTT
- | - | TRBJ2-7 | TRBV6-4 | CASSSTYEQYF | TGTGCCAGCAGTTCTACCTACGAGCAGTACTTC
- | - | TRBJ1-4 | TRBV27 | CASSRDFSKGLFF | TGTGCCAGCAGTCGGGACTTTTCAAAAGGGCTGTTTTTT
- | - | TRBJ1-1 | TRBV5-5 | CASSLDGASEAFF | TGTGCCAGCAGCTTGGATGGGGCATCTGAAGCTTTCTTT
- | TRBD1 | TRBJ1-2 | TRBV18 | CASSPLSPGQGNYGYTF | TGTGCCAGCTCACCACTCTCACCGGGACAGGGGAACTATGGCTACACCTTC
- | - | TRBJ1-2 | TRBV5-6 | CASSLAYYGYTF | TGTGCCAGCAGCTTGGCCTACTATGGCTACACCTTC
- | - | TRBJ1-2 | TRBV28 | CASSLRPYIYGYTF | TGTGCCAGCAGTTTAAGGCCCTATATCTATGGCTACACCTTC
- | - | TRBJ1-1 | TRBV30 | CAWSTTEVTEAFF | TGTGCCTGGAGCACCACGGAGGTCACTGAAGCTTTCTTT
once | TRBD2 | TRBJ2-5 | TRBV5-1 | CASSPRLAGGETQYF | TGCGCCAGCAGCCCCCGGCTAGCGGGAGGTGAGACCCAGTACTTC
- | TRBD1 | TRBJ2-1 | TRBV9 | CASSVGDSSYNEQFF | TGTGCCAGCAGCGTAGGGGACAGCTCCTACAATGAGCAGTTCTTC
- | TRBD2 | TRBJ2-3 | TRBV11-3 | CASSSSWASGRPDTQYF | TGTGCCAGCAGCTCTAGTTGGGCTAGCGGGAGACCAGATACGCAGTATTTT
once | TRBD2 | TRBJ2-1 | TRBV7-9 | CASSLGGGRAYNEQFF | TGTGCCAGCAGCTTAGGTGGCGGGAGGGCTTACAATGAGCAGTTCTTC
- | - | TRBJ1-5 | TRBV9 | CASSVVRAFNQPQHF | TGTGCCAGCAGCGTAGTCAGGGCCTTCAATCAGCCCCAGCATTTT
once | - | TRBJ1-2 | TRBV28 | CASSPPGRSNGYTF | TGTGCCAGCAGTCCTCCGGGACGATCTAATGGCTACACCTTC
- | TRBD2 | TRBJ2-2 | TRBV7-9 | CASSSPGLAGGELFF | TGTGCCAGCAGCTCTCCGGGACTAGCGGGCGGGGAGCTGTTTTTT
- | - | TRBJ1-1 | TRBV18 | CASSPPVLLNTEAFF | TGTGCCAGCTCACCACCAGTGTTACTGAACACTGAAGCTTTCTTT
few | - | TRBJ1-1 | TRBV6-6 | CASSKGLGAGTTEAFF | TGTGCCAGCAGTAAGGGACTCGGGGCGGGGACCACTGAAGCTTTCTTT
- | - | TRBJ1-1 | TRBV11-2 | CASSVLPDGNTEAFF | TGTGCCAGCAGCGTACTCCCGGACGGGAACACTGAAGCTTTCTTT
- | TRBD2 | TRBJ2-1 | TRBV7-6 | CASSLYPPGLAGSGEQFF | TGTGCCAGCAGCTTATACCCGCCGGGACTAGCGGGCTCGGGAGAGCAGTTCTTC
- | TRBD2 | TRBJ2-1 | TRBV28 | CASSLGSGRANEQFF | TGTGCCAGCAGTTTGGGTAGCGGGAGGGCCAATGAGCAGTTCTTC